The text below deals with one T cell receptor (beta chain). Libraries were prepared by immunoSEQ multiplex PCR; TCRdb keeps only in-frame clonotypes and omits some of them. The repertoire holds about 220,000 clones, with 70% to 85% as singletons. Unmatched junction bases numbered 4, after V lost 2 bases and J lost 0 bases. The CDR3 is 15 amino acids. Germline V lookup: CDR1 MDHEN, CDR2 SYDVKM. The data are from a study of blood T cell repertoires in COVID-19. The source is a middle-aged man with active or convalescent COVID-19. The V gene is TRBV28, the J gene TRBJ2-7, with TRBD2 identical over 7 bases. Sequenced material: peripheral blood. CDR3 nucleotides: TGTGCCAGCAGTTTAGGGCGGGGGTTCTCCTACGAGCAGTACTTC. This gives the protein CASSLGRGFSYEQYF.